The next 6 T cell receptor beta chains were all read from a single sample in a study of T cells in Graves' hyperthyroidism and ophthalmopathy (dated by TCRdb to about 2019). The library was made by multiplex PCR. The sample was run on an Illumina HiSeq 2000. The TCR beta CDR3 regions were amplified from the RNA transcripts. The first round of RT-PCR for the TCR CDR3 was performed with the HTBI primer set and the Qiagen OneStep RT-PCR kit. Clones were called with MiXCR by TCRdb after fastp trimmed the public reads at Q25, and only in-frame beta chains were retained. Rows with a matching CDR3 protein are joined into one entry that keeps the most common DNA and genes. Within this sample are about 640,000 distinct CDR3 sequences, with less than 25% of them counted one time only. 30% to 40% of the sample belongs to the ten largest clones. The specimen sequenced was blood. All receptors derive from a man aged 25-40 years with Graves' ophthalmopathy.

This clonotype was seen at least ten times. The genes are TRBV3-1 and TRBJ2-7; D might be TRBD2 (6 bases). The CDR3 runs to 11 residues. From germline, CDR1 is LGHDT and CDR2 YNNKEL (reference sequence). V was cut by 4 bases and J by 5 bases, with 6 bases left in between. In DNA form, the CDR3 reads TGTGCCAGCAGCCGGGAGGACGAGCAGTACTTC. This codes for CASSREDEQYF.

V and J are TRBV4-3 and TRBJ2-7; D is undetermined. V lost 0 bases to trimming and J lost 1 base, with 10 bases between them. The CDR3 consists of 15 residues. Germline CDR1 and CDR2: LGHNA and YSLEER. The CDR3 DNA is TGCGCCAGCAGCCAAGATAGGGCTCTGTCCTACGAGCAGTACTTC. It is translated as CASSQDRALSYEQYF.

This clonotype was picked up many times. The chain is built from TRBV2 and TRBJ2-2, with TRBD1 as a possible D gene (5 bases). The CDR3 sequence is 14 residues long. Germline V CDR1 and CDR2: SNHLY, FYNNEI. The V end lost 7 bases, the J end lost 2 bases, and 11 bases lay between the germline ends. The CDR3 bases are TGTGCCAGCAACGTAAGGGGAAACACCGGGGAGCTGTTTTTT. Translation: CASNVRGNTGELFF.

This clonotype was found a few times. This sequence joins TRBV19 and TRBJ1-1; 10 positions match TRBD1. Germline V gives CDR1 LNHDA, CDR2 SQIVND (reference sequence). The CDR3 loop spans 15 amino acids. V dropped 3 bases and J dropped 5; count of bases not matched to a gene: 6. CDR3 region: CASSIPGTGETEAFF. CDR3 coding DNA: TGTGCCAGTAGTATTCCCGGGACAGGGGAAACTGAAGCTTTCTTT. The complete variable domain, with remaining parts taken from reference TRBV19 and TRBJ1-1, reads DGGITQSPKYLFRKEGQNVTLSCEQNLNHDAMYWYRQDPGQGLRLIYYSQIVNDFQKGDIAEGYSVSREKKESFPLTVTSAQKNPTAFYLCASSIPGTGETEAFFGQGTRLTVV.

V gene TRBV12-3 or TRBV12-4 combines with J gene TRBJ2-1; 7 bases are a match to TRBD1. The CDR3 covers 15 residues. V was pared by 6 bases and J by 0 bases, with 5 bases of the junction left unmatched. This CDR3 reads CASRNRGISYNEQFF. The DNA of the CDR3 is TGTGCCAGCAGGAACAGGGGAATCTCCTACAATGAGCAGTTCTTC.

The V and J genes are TRBV7-3 and TRBJ2-7; a possible D gene is TRBD1 (6 bases). Trimming removed 5 bases from V and 0 bases from J, with 14 bases in between. In germline, CDR1 is SGHTA, CDR2 FQGTGA. This CDR3 has 15 amino acids. This chain's CDR3 is CASSIRTEGSYEQYF. CDR3 nucleotide sequence: TGTGCCAGCAGCATAAGGACAGAGGGCTCCTACGAGCAGTACTTC.